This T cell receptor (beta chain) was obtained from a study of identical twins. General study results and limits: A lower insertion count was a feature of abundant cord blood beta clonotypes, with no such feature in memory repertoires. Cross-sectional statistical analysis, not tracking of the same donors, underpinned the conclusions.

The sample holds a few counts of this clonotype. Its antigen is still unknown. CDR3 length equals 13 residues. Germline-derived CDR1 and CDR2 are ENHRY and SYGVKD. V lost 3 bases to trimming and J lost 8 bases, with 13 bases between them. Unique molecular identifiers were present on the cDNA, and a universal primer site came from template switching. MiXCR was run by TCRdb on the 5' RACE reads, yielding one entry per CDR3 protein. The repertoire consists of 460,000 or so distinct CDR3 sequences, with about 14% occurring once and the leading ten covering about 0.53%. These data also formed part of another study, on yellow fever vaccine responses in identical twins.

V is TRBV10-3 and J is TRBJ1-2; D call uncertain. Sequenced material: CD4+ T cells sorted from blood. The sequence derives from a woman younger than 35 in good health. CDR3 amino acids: CAISDGLIKGYTF. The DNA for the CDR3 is TGTGCCATCAGTGACGGGTTGATAAAAGGCTACACCTTC.